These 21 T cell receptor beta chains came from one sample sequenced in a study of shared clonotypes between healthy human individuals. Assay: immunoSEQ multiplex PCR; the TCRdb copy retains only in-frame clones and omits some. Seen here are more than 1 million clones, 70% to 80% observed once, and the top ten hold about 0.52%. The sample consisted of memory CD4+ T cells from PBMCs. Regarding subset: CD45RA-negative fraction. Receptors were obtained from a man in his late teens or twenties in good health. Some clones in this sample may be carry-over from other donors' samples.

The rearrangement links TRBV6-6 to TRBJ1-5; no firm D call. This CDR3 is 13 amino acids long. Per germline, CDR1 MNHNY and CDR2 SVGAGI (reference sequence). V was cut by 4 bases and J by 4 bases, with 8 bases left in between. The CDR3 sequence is CASSLDGNQPQHF. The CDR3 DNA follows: TGTGCCAGCAGTTTGGACGGGAATCAGCCCCAGCATTTT.

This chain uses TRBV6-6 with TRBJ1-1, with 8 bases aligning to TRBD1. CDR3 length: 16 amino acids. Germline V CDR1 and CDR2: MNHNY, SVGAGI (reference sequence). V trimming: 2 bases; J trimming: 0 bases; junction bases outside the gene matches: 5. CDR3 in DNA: TGTGCCAGCAGTTACCGGACAGGGTACATGAACACTGAAGCTTTCTTT. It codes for CASSYRTGYMNTEAFF.

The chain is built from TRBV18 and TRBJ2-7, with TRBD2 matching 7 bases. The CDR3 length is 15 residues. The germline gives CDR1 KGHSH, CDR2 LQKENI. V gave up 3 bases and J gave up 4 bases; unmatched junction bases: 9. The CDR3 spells CASSPGGRLGYEQYF. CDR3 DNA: TGTGCCAGCTCACCGGGAGGGAGGTTAGGATACGAGCAGTACTTC. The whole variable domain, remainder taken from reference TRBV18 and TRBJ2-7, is NAGVMQNPRHLVRRRGQEARLRCSPMKGHSHVYWYRQLPEEGLKFMVYLQKENIIDESGMPKERFSAEFPKEGPSILRIQQVVRGDSAAYFCASSPGGRLGYEQYFGPGTRLTVT.

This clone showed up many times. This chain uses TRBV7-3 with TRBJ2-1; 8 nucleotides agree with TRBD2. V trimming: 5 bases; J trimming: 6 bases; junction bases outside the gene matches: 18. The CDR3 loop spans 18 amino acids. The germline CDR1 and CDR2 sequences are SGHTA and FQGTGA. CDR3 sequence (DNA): TGTGCCAGCAGCGACCCCTTTTCTAGGAGCGGGAGAGTCAATGAGCAGTTCTTC. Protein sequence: CASSDPFSRSGRVNEQFF.

DNA for the CDR3: TGTGCCTGGAGCCGAGGGAGTTTTCAAGAGACCCAGTACTTC. Its protein product is CAWSRGSFQETQYF. The chain has TRBV30 and TRBJ2-5; D possibly corresponds to TRBD2 (5 bases). Trimming removed 3 bases from V and 2 bases from J, with 13 bases in between. The length of the CDR3 is 14 residues. The germline gives CDR1 GTSNPN, CDR2 SVGIG (reference sequence).

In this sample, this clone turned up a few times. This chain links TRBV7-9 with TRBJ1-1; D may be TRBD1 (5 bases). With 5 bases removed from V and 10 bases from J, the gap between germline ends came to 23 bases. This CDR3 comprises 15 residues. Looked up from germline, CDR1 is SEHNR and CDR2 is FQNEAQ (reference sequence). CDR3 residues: CASSDEQTGVWGAFF. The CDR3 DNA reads TGTGCCAGCAGCGATGAACAGACGGGGGTCTGGGGAGCTTTCTTT.

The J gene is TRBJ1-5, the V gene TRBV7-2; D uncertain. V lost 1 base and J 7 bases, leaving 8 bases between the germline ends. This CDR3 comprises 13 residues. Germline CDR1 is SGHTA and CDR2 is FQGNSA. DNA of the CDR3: TGTGCCAGCAGCTTAGTCAGTAAACAGCCCCAGCATTTT. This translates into CASSLVSKQPQHF.

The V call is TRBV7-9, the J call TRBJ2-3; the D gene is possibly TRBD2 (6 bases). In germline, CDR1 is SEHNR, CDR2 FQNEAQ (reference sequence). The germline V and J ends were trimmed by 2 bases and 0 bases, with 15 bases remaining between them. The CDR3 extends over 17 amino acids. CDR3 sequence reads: CASSLIGAGLSTDTQYF. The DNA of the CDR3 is TGTGCCAGCAGCTTAATCGGGGCGGGACTGAGCACAGATACGCAGTATTTT.

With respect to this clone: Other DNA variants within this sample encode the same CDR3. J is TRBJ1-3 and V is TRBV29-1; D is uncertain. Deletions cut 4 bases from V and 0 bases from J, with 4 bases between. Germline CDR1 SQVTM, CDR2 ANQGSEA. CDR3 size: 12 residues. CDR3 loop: CSVGLSGNTIYF. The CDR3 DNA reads TGCAGCGTTGGGCTCTCTGGAAACACCATATATTTT.

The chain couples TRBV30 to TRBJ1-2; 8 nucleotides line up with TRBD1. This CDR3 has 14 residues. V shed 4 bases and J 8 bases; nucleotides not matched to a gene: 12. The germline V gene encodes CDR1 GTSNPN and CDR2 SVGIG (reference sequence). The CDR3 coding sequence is TGTGCCTGGACCCTAGGGGGACAGGCGACCGGCTACACCTTC. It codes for CAWTLGGQATGYTF.

The CDR3 spells CASIHTGGWDQPQHF. DNA of the CDR3: TGTGCCAGTATCCACACCGGGGGGTGGGATCAGCCCCAGCATTTT. The chain recombines TRBV19 with TRBJ1-5; D perhaps matches TRBD1 (5 bases). Germline CDR1 reads LNHDA; CDR2 reads SQIVND (reference sequence). V lost 7 bases, J lost 5 bases, and 18 bases lay in between. The CDR3 spans 15 residues.

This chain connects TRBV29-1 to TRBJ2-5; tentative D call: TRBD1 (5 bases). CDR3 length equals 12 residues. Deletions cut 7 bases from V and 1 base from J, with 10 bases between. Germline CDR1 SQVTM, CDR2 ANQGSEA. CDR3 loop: CSGRQSQETQYF. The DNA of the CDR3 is TGCAGCGGTCGACAGAGCCAAGAGACCCAGTACTTC. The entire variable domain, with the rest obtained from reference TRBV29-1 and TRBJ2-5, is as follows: SAVISQKPSRDICQRGTSLTIQCQVDSQVTMMFWYRQQPGQSLTLIATANQGSEATYESGFVIDKFPISRPNLTFSTLTVSNMSPEDSSIYLCSGRQSQETQYFGPGTRLLVL.

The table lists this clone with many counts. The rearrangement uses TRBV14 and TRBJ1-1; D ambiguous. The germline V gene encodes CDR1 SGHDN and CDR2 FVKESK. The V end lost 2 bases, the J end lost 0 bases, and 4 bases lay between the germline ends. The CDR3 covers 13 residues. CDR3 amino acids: CASSQKVNTEAFF. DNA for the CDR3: TGTGCCAGCAGCCAAAAGGTGAACACTGAAGCTTTCTTT.

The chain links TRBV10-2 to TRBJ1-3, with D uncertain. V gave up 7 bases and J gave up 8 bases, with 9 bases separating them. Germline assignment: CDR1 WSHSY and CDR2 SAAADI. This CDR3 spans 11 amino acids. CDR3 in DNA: TGCGCCAGCATCGGAGGAGACACCATATATTTT. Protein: CASIGGDTIYF.

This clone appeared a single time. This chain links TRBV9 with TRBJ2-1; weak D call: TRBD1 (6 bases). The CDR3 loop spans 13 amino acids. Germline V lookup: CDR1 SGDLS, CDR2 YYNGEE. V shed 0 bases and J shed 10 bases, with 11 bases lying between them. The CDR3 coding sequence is TGTGCCAGCAGCGTAGTAGACGGGACAGAGCAGTTCTTC. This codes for CASSVVDGTEQFF.

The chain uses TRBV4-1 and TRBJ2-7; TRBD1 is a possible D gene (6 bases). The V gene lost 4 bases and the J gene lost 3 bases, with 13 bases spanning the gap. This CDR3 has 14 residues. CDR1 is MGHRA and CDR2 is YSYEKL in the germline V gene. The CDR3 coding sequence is TGCGCCAGCAGCCTACCGTGGACAGACTACGAGCAGTACTTC. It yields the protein CASSLPWTDYEQYF.

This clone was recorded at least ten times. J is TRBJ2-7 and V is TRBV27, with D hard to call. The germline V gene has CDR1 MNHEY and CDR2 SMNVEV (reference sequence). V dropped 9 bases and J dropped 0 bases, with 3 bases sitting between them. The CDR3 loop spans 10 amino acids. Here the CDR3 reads CARTSYEQYF. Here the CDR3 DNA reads TGTGCCAGAACCTCCTACGAGCAGTACTTC.

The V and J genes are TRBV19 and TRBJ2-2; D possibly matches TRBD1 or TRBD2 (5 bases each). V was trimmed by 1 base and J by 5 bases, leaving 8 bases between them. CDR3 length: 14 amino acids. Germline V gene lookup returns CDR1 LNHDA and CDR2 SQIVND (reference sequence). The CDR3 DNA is TGTGCCAGTAGTATAGGGGACCGTACCGGGGAGCTGTTTTTT. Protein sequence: CASSIGDRTGELFF.

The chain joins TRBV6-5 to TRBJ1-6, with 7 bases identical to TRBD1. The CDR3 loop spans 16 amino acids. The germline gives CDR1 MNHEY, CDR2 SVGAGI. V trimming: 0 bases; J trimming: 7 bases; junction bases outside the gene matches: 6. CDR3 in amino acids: CASSYSLGGRNSPLHF. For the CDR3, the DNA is TGTGCCAGCAGTTACTCGCTAGGGGGCAGGAATTCACCCCTCCACTTT.

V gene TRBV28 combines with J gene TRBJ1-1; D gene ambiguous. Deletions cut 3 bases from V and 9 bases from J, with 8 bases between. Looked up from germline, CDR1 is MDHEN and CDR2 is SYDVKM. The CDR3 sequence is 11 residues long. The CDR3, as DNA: TGTGCCAGCAGTTTGGAGACACAAGCTTTCTTT. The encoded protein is CASSLETQAFF.

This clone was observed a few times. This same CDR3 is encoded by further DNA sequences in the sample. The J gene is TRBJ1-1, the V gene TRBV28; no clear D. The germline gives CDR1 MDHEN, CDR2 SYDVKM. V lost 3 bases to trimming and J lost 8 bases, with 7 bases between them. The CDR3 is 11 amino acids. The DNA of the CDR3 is TGTGCCAGCAGTTTTGAGGCAGAAGCTTTCTTT. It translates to CASSFEAEAFF.